This is a list of T cell receptor beta chains from one sample in a study of tumor-infiltrating lymphocytes in primary liver carcinoma. TCRdb re-derived calls from the multiplex PCR reads in MiXCR, one entry per CDR3 protein. The sample has some 180,000 distinct CDR3 sequences; about 60% are singletons. The sample taken for sequencing was peripheral blood. These receptors originate from a man in his forties with primary liver carcinoma and hepatitis B virus infection. Each CDR3 is given without its conserved first and last residue.

CDR3 protein: VNSSQLAGADNEQF
J gene: TRBJ2-1
V gene: TRBV11-1

CDR3 protein: ASRSESRSYNSPLH
J gene: TRBJ1-6
V gene: TRBV11-2

CDR3 protein: ASSSPGTGTNVLT
J gene: TRBJ2-6
V gene: TRBV6-5

CDR3 protein: ASSNTALETQY
J gene: TRBJ2-5
V gene: TRBV6-5

CDR3 protein: ASSFQGLPSEF
J gene: TRBJ2-1
V gene: TRBV7-8

CDR3 protein: ASSLEQGASTDAF
J gene: TRBJ1-1
V gene: TRBV11-2

CDR3 protein: ASSGLRGTYNEHF
J gene: TRBJ2-1
V gene: TRBV11-2

CDR3 protein: ASSLGLSTDTQY
J gene: TRBJ2-3
V gene: TRBV5-4

CDR3 protein: ASSLPDPGDGYT
J gene: TRBJ1-2
V gene: TRBV12-3/TRBV12-4

CDR3 protein: ASSPPLYNEQS
J gene: TRBJ2-1
V gene: TRBV11-2

CDR3 protein: ASSEAGGYGQF
J gene: TRBJ2-1
V gene: TRBV6-1

CDR3 protein: ASNPYGTGRSGANVLT
J gene: TRBJ2-6
V gene: TRBV11-2

CDR3 protein: ASTQGDNHTGELF
J gene: TRBJ2-2
V gene: TRBV4-2

CDR3 protein: ASSIVWNTEAF
J gene: TRBJ1-1
V gene: TRBV6-5

CDR3 protein: ASSYSIGIEADEQF
J gene: TRBJ2-1
V gene: TRBV6-2/TRBV6-3

CDR3 protein: ASSQGEISGSFTRDEQF
J gene: TRBJ2-1
V gene: TRBV4-2

CDR3 protein: ASSATWLNTEAF
J gene: TRBJ1-1
V gene: TRBV7-9

CDR3 protein: VRSPGLAGEDGQF
J gene: TRBJ2-1
V gene: TRBV11-2

CDR3 protein: ASSRGQGNTEAF
J gene: TRBJ1-1
V gene: TRBV11-2

CDR3 protein: ASSLVVSSYNEQF
J gene: TRBJ2-1
V gene: TRBV7-3

CDR3 protein: AISPGTSGSSYEQY
J gene: TRBJ2-7
V gene: TRBV10-3

CDR3 protein: ASSDLASEQF
J gene: TRBJ2-1
V gene: TRBV6-1

CDR3 protein: ASSWWGSHTGELF
J gene: TRBJ2-2
V gene: TRBV5-6

CDR3 protein: ASGGRDIAYEQY
J gene: TRBJ2-7
V gene: TRBV6-5

CDR3 protein: SSRGWDRRSGYT
J gene: TRBJ1-2
V gene: TRBV29-1

CDR3 protein: ASSAGYQNTEAF
J gene: TRBJ1-1
V gene: TRBV6-5

CDR3 protein: ASSRSGADNEQF
J gene: TRBJ2-1
V gene: TRBV11-2

CDR3 protein: SALSAGEYETQY
J gene: TRBJ2-5
V gene: TRBV29-1

CDR3 protein: ASPKLRVRDYTYEQY
J gene: TRBJ2-7
V gene: TRBV4-2

CDR3 protein: ASRGEPGRRGGNVLT
J gene: TRBJ2-6
V gene: TRBV25-1

CDR3 protein: AIDKVAGGAQY
J gene: TRBJ2-7
V gene: TRBV10-3

CDR3 protein: SVVFGTRSGYT
J gene: TRBJ1-2
V gene: TRBV29-1

CDR3 protein: ASSWGQGNDEQF
J gene: TRBJ2-1
V gene: TRBV7-8

CDR3 protein: ASSSYTDFNYGYS
J gene: TRBJ1-2
V gene: TRBV11-2

CDR3 protein: ASRWQGDEKLF
J gene: TRBJ1-4
V gene: TRBV12-3/TRBV12-4

CDR3 protein: ASSPLRQDSYERY
J gene: TRBJ2-7
V gene: TRBV6-2/TRBV6-3

CDR3 protein: ASSQEGIGQPQH
J gene: TRBJ1-5
V gene: TRBV4-1

CDR3 protein: ASSQLPNTGELF
J gene: TRBJ2-2
V gene: TRBV4-1

CDR3 protein: ASSQWGGTDTQY
J gene: TRBJ2-3
V gene: TRBV4-2

CDR3 protein: ASSFGRSTGQY
J gene: TRBJ2-7
V gene: TRBV12-3/TRBV12-4

CDR3 protein: ASRRLGADNEQF
J gene: TRBJ2-1
V gene: TRBV6-5

CDR3 protein: ASRPGGNQPQH
J gene: TRBJ1-5
V gene: TRBV6-5

CDR3 protein: ASSPAMTSGSGETHY
J gene: TRBJ2-5
V gene: TRBV11-2

CDR3 protein: TSSFGGEETQY
J gene: TRBJ2-5
V gene: TRBV11-2

CDR3 protein: ASSEGTSGRGEQF
J gene: TRBJ2-1
V gene: TRBV10-1

CDR3 protein: SVRALSPPTDTQY
J gene: TRBJ2-3
V gene: TRBV29-1

CDR3 protein: SVRQGTGEAF
J gene: TRBJ1-1
V gene: TRBV29-1

CDR3 protein: ASSLDQGWAEAF
J gene: TRBJ1-1
V gene: TRBV11-2

CDR3 protein: ASSYSSGRDHYNEQF
J gene: TRBJ2-1
V gene: TRBV6-6

CDR3 protein: ASSFTDSYEQY
J gene: TRBJ2-7
V gene: TRBV11-1

CDR3 protein: ASSYSVGTSYGYT
J gene: TRBJ1-2
V gene: TRBV6-5

CDR3 protein: ASSELGQGRSYEQY
J gene: TRBJ2-7
V gene: TRBV6-1

CDR3 protein: SAGGQGGTYEQY
J gene: TRBJ2-7
V gene: TRBV29-1

CDR3 protein: ASSSGGNTEAF
J gene: TRBJ1-1
V gene: TRBV7-9

CDR3 protein: ASSRIRGGNTIY
J gene: TRBJ1-3
V gene: TRBV4-1